The entry below gives a single TCR beta chain sequence along with its context. CDR3 size: 15 residues. V was clipped by 4 bases and J by 5 bases, with 15 bases between them. The germline V gene encodes CDR1 SGHNT and CDR2 YYREEE (reference sequence). TCRdb reprocessed the PCR reads via MiXCR and lists one record per CDR3 protein. The data contain over 90,000 distinct CDR3 sequences, approximately 47% of them singletons. The entry originates in a study of CDR3 diversity in severe acne. The source material was blood. V gene TRBV5-4 combines with J gene TRBJ2-2, with D maybe TRBD2 (5 bases). The sequence was obtained from a male donor with acne. DNA for the CDR3: TGTGCCAGCAGCCGGACTGGGAGTTTAACCGGGGAGCTGTTTTTT. It codes for CASSRTGSLTGELFF. The full variable domain, in which reference TRBV5-4 and TRBJ2-2 provide the parts outside the CDR3, is ETGVTQSPTHLIKTRGQQVTLRCSSQSGHNTVSWYQQALGQGPQFIFQYYREEENGRGNFPPRFSGLQFPNYSSELNVNALELDDSALYLCASSRTGSLTGELFFGEGSRLTVL.